This T cell receptor (beta chain) was found in a study of shared clonotypes between healthy human individuals. Study as a whole: Donor ages ranged 18 to 49 years: a couple of women, a few men. Study findings and constraints: Donors were few, which limited the genetic and exposure-history diversity represented. In the sorted subsets, rarefaction showed sequencing was incomplete despite large depth.

At deep level, the assay was performed. Only in-frame clones appear in the TCRdb table, and some are missing; sequencing was by immunoSEQ multiplex PCR. The data show about a million clones, 60% to 80% seen once. Comments on this clone: What it binds is unknown.

The CDR3 spans 14 residues. The V gene lost 4 bases and the J gene lost 6 bases, with 14 bases spanning the gap. Germline CDR1 SGHTA, CDR2 FQGTGA. This sequence originates from a young man in good health. Some clones in this sample may be carry-over from other donors' samples. J is TRBJ2-3 and V is TRBV7-3, with D possibly TRBD1 on 5 matching bases. Sequenced sample: memory CD4+ T cells from PBMCs. Subset indicated: CD45RA-negative fraction. The CDR3, as DNA: TGTGCCAGCAGCTCCCAACAGGCAGCGGATACGCAGTATTTT. Translated: CASSSQQAADTQYF.